This T cell receptor (beta chain) was sequenced for a study of blood T cell dynamics during melanoma immunotherapy. As for the study in general: Standard first-line treatment here was pembrolizumab or nivolumab plus ipilimumab in metastatic melanoma. Overall study findings and caveats: Unlike progressors, later disease-control patients had W3 repertoires gaining clonality or diversity.

This CDR3 has 13 amino acids. Notes on this clone: Its antigen is unknown.

Repertoires were generated with immunoSEQ multiplex PCR, while TCRdb's copy carries only in-frame clones and drops some. The profile shows more than 10,000 clones, about 80% of them singletons. The time point is: week 3, after first cycle of checkpoint inhibitor. Blood was drawn before treatment and at week 3 after checkpoint blockade. The TCR comes from a human donor with melanoma. This sample comprised blood, obtained from a patient treated with checkpoint blockade. J is TRBJ2-4 and V is TRBV12-1; the D call TRBD2 from the table was never checked on the DNA. TRBV12-1 has pseudogene status. The CDR3 region is CASPGVAKNIQYF. The CDR3 nucleotides read TGTGCCAGTCCGGGTGTAGCCAAAAACATTCAGTACTTC.